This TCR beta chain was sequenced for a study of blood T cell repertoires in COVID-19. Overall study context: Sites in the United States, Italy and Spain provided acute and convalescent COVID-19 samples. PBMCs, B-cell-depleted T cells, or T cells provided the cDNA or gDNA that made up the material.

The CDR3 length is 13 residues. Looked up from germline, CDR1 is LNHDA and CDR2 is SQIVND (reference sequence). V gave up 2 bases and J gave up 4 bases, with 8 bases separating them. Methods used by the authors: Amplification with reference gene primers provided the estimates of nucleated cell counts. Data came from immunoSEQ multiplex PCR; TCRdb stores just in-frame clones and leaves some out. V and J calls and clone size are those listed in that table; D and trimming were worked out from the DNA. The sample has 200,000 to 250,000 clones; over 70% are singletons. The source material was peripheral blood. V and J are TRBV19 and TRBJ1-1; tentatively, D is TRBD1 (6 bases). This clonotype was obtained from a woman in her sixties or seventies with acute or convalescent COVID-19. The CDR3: CASSISDSTEAFF. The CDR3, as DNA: TGTGCCAGTAGTATATCGGACAGCACTGAAGCTTTCTTT.